The TCR beta chain under discussion was sequenced for a study of shared clonotypes between healthy human individuals. Germline CDR1 is SGHTA and CDR2 is FQGNSA. The CDR3 contains 16 residues. V lost 6 bases to trimming and J lost 4 bases; unmatched junction nucleotides: 12. Data came from immunoSEQ multiplex PCR; TCRdb stores just in-frame clones and leaves some out. The table lists around 940,000 clones, 60% to 85% of them singletons. The sequenced sample consisted of memory CD4+ T cells sorted from blood. The subset is: CD45RA-negative fraction. J is TRBJ2-3 and V is TRBV7-2; TRBD2 aligns across 8 bases. The clonotype originates from a man between 18 and 35 years old in good health. CDR3 sequence: CASSSGRGERADTQYF. The CDR3 DNA follows: TGTGCCAGCAGTTCCGGGAGGGGAGAAAGGGCAGATACGCAGTATTTT.